Following are 20 T cell receptor beta chains from one sample sequenced in a study of early T cells in non-severe SARS-CoV-2 infection. TCRdb independently ran MiXCR on the 5' RACE reads; one entry per CDR3 protein. The table has some 80,000 distinct CDR3 sequences, over 4% seen once. The source material was whole blood, sampled at baseline. The receptors originated from an adult who was a healthcare worker with PCR-confirmed SARS-CoV-2 infection or an uninfected control (not recorded which).

This clonotype was picked up many times. The chain links TRBV27 to TRBJ2-7; no reliable D call. V was trimmed by 3 bases and J by 3 bases, leaving 9 bases between them. The CDR3 runs 13 residues. Germline CDR1 is MNHEY and CDR2 is SMNVEV (reference sequence). The CDR3 DNA sequence: TGTGCCAGCAGTTTTGGCCGGCTCTACGAGCAGTACTTC. It encodes CASSFGRLYEQYF.

This clonotype has at least ten counts. The chain has TRBV20-1 and TRBJ2-5, with 9 bases matching TRBD1. V lost 5 bases and J lost 2; bases outside the gene matches: 3. The CDR3 loop spans 13 amino acids. Germline lookup yields CDR1 DFQATT and CDR2 SNEGSKA (reference sequence). This CDR3 reads CSAYRGRQETQYF. CDR3 sequence (DNA): TGCAGTGCTTACAGGGGGCGTCAAGAGACCCAGTACTTC.

V usage is TRBV15 and J usage is TRBJ2-5; a possible D gene is TRBD2 (5 bases). Germline V gene data show CDR1 as LNHNV and CDR2 as YYDKDF (reference sequence). Trimming cost V 0 bases and J 5 bases, with 16 bases left between them. The CDR3 consists of 16 residues. CDR3 sequence (DNA): TGTGCCACCAGCAGAGATACGCGAGCGAGGGCGGAGACCCAGTACTTC. This sequence encodes CATSRDTRARAETQYF.

The table lists this clonotype with many counts. The chain joins TRBV4-2 to TRBJ1-1, with unresolved D. CDR1 LGHNA and CDR2 YNFKEQ come from the germline V gene. V was shortened by 4 bases and J by 4 bases, with 13 bases between the two germline ends. The CDR3 has 14 residues. The CDR3 loop reads CASSLRMTGTEAFF. CDR3 bases: TGTGCCAGCAGCCTCCGAATGACGGGCACTGAAGCTTTCTTT.

This clonotype has more than one count but fewer than ten. The V and J genes are TRBV5-1 and TRBJ2-7; 10 bases line up with TRBD1. The J segment lost 2 bases and the V segment lost 2 bases, leaving 4 bases of the junction unmatched. Per the germline V gene, CDR1 is SGHRS and CDR2 is YFSETQ. The CDR3 extends over 15 amino acids. The CDR3 DNA follows: TGCGCCAGCAGCTTATGGACAGGGGGTCCCTACGAGCAGTACTTC. Translation gives CASSLWTGGPYEQYF.

There are a few counts of this clonotype. The chain is built from TRBV10-3 and TRBJ1-4; no clear D. The length of the CDR3 is 13 residues. V was trimmed by 3 bases and J by 5 bases, leaving 7 bases between them. CDR1 ENHRY and CDR2 SYGVKD come from the germline V gene. In DNA form, the CDR3 reads TGTGCCATCAGTGATGCCGGGAATGAAAAACTGTTTTTT. It specifies CAISDAGNEKLFF.

This rearrangement joins TRBV29-1 to TRBJ2-3, with 10 bases that match TRBD2. The CDR3 is made up of 15 amino acids. Trimming at V came to 4 bases and at J to 4 bases, leaving 8 bases not matched to a gene. Germline V gene data show CDR1 as SQVTM and CDR2 as ANQGSEA. CDR3 sequence: CSVGGPSGSPDTQYF. In DNA, the CDR3 is TGCAGCGTTGGCGGACCTAGCGGGAGTCCAGATACGCAGTATTTT.

This clonotype was counted at least ten times. V and J are TRBV12-3 or TRBV12-4 and TRBJ1-1; weak D call: TRBD1 (5 bases). The V and J ends lost 3 bases and 1 base respectively, with 12 bases between them. This CDR3 region has 15 residues. This CDR3 reads CASSFSGQGNTEAFF. DNA for the CDR3: TGTGCCAGCAGTTTTTCAGGGCAGGGGAACACTGAAGCTTTCTTT.

The gene calls are TRBV5-1 and TRBJ2-5, with a possible D match to TRBD1 (6 bases). Trimming removed 4 bases at V and 2 bases at J, with 18 bases between. This CDR3 spans 16 amino acids. From germline, CDR1 is SGHRS and CDR2 YFSETQ. The CDR3 sequence: CASSVPLQGLQETQYF. The CDR3 bases are TGCGCCAGCAGCGTACCCTTACAGGGCCTTCAAGAGACCCAGTACTTC. Supplemented by reference TRBV5-1 and TRBJ2-5, the full variable domain reads KAGVTQTPRYLIKTRGQQVTLSCSPISGHRSVSWYQQTPGQGLQFLFEYFSETQRNKGNFPGRFSGRQFSNSRSEMNVSTLELGDSALYLCASSVPLQGLQETQYFGPGTRLLVL.

The gene calls are TRBV10-3 and TRBJ2-3; 11 nucleotides match TRBD2. The ends lost 3 bases at V and 2 bases at J; junction bases unmatched: 7. Germline values: CDR1 ENHRY, CDR2 SYGVKD. This CDR3 has 17 residues. The CDR3, as DNA: TGTGCCATCAGTGATCTAGCGGGGGGTCACGTCACAGATACGCAGTATTTT. Protein sequence: CAISDLAGGHVTDTQYF.

The chain carries TRBV9 and TRBJ2-7; D is tentatively TRBD1 or TRBD2 (5 bases each). Trimming removed 8 bases from V and 0 bases from J, with 18 bases in between. The CDR3 spans 15 residues. Per the germline V gene, CDR1 is SGDLS and CDR2 is YYNGEE. In nucleotides, the CDR3 is TGTGCCAGAGGTTTGAGGGGACCGCACTCCTACGAGCAGTACTTC. As protein: CARGLRGPHSYEQYF. Full variable domain (outside the CDR3, taken from reference TRBV9 and TRBJ2-7): DSGVTQTPKHLITATGQRVTLRCSPRSGDLSVYWYQQSLDQGLQFLIQYYNGEERAKGNILERFSAQQFPDLHSELNLSSLELGDSALYFCARGLRGPHSYEQYFGPGTRLTVT.

This rearrangement joins TRBV7-9 to TRBJ1-1; 8 positions match TRBD1. J was trimmed by 5 bases and V by 5 bases; bases with no gene match: 16. The CDR3 covers 17 residues. Germline V gene lookup returns CDR1 SEHNR and CDR2 FQNEAQ (reference sequence). The CDR3 sequence is CASSPGFRGRIGTEAFF. The CDR3 coding sequence is TGTGCCAGCAGCCCGGGCTTCAGGGGGCGTATTGGGACTGAAGCTTTCTTT.

This clonotype appeared many times. The genes are TRBV11-2 and TRBJ2-1; D remains ambiguous. The CDR3 spans 14 residues. The germline V gene encodes CDR1 SGHAT and CDR2 FQNNGV. Trimming pared 8 bases from V and 4 bases from J, leaving 15 bases between. CDR3 bases: TGTGCCAGCTTAGGGCAGCCTCTGTACAATGAGCAGTTCTTC. Residues: CASLGQPLYNEQFF.

The CDR3 reads CSARGLRSFASDTQYF. The CDR3 region has the DNA TGCAGTGCTAGAGGCCTTCGAAGCTTCGCATCGGATACGCAGTATTTT. The chain links TRBV20-1 to TRBJ2-3; D gene uncertain. Per germline, CDR1 DFQATT and CDR2 SNEGSKA (reference sequence). This CDR3 has 16 amino acids. Trimming removed 1 base at V and 6 bases at J, with 20 bases between.

In this sample, this clonotype turned up a few times. V and J are TRBV7-3 and TRBJ1-1; D ambiguous. Trimming cost V 5 bases and J 10 bases, with 20 bases left between them. Germline CDR1 reads SGHTA; CDR2 reads FQGTGA. The CDR3 sequence is 14 residues long. The CDR3 loop is CASSQNPRLEGAFF. The CDR3 bases are TGTGCCAGCAGCCAGAACCCCCGGCTGGAAGGAGCTTTCTTT.

This clonotype was observed a handful of times. V and J are TRBV12-3 or TRBV12-4 and TRBJ1-3; 10 bases match TRBD1. Trimming at V came to 5 bases and at J to 0 bases, leaving 10 bases not matched to a gene. The CDR3 length is 18 residues. This chain's CDR3 is CASSPGTGAQSSGNTIYF. The CDR3 DNA reads TGTGCCAGCAGTCCCGGGACAGGGGCTCAGAGCTCTGGAAACACCATATATTTT.

This clonotype was seen more than once but under ten times. The chain couples TRBV4-1 to TRBJ1-2; no definite D call. This CDR3 is built from 14 residues. V shed 0 bases and J shed 8 bases, with 13 bases lying between them. The V gene's germline CDR1 is MGHRA and CDR2 YSYEKL. Here the CDR3 DNA reads TGCGCCAGCAGCCAAGATGGCCAGATTCGGGGCTACACCTTC. The encoded protein is CASSQDGQIRGYTF.

This clonotype was seen many times. The chain employs TRBV7-9 and TRBJ2-7; weak D call: TRBD2 (5 bases). V dropped 4 bases and J dropped 2 bases, with 12 bases sitting between them. CDR3 length equals 14 residues. Germline loops: CDR1 SEHNR, CDR2 FQNEAQ (reference sequence). Written as DNA, the CDR3 is TGTGCCAGCAGCTCTCTAACGGGGACCTACGAGCAGTACTTC. Translation: CASSSLTGTYEQYF. Looking up the rest from reference TRBV7-9 and TRBJ2-7 gives the full variable domain: DTGVSQNPRHKITKRGQNVTFRCDPISEHNRLYWYRQTLGQGPEFLTYFQNEAQLEKSRLLSDRFSAERPKGSFSTLEIQRTEQGDSAMYLCASSSLTGTYEQYFGPGTRLTVT.

This clonotype was counted many times. V and J are TRBV2 and TRBJ2-7; D not resolved. The CDR3 is 14 residues long. Germline values: CDR1 SNHLY, CDR2 FYNNEI. V was cut by 4 bases and J by 0 bases, with 10 bases left in between. The CDR3 DNA is TGTGCCAGCAGTGCAGGCGGAATCTCCTACGAGCAGTACTTC. Translation: CASSAGGISYEQYF.

This clonotype was picked up a small number of times. The V call is TRBV6-1, the J call TRBJ2-3; 7 nucleotides align to TRBD1. Trimming took 6 bases from V and 3 from J; bases not matched to a gene: 6. The CDR3 sequence is 14 residues long. Germline V gene sequence: CDR1 MNHNS, CDR2 SASEGT. The CDR3 sequence is CASRNRGNTDTQYF. The CDR3 DNA reads TGTGCCAGCAGAAACAGGGGTAATACAGATACGCAGTATTTT.